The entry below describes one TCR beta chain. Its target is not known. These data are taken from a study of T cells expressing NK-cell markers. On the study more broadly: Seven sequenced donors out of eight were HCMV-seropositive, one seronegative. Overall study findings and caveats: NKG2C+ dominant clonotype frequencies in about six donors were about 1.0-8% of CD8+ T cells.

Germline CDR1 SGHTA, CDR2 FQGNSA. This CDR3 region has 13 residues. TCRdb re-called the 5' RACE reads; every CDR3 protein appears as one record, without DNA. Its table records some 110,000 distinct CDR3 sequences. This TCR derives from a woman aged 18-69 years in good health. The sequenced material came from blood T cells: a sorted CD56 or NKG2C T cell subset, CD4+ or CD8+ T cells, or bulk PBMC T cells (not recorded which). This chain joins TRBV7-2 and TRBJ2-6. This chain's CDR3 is CASSVSGANVLTF.